The rows below give T cell receptor beta chains drawn from one sample of a study of T-cell reconstitution after alpha-beta-depleted transplantation in children. TCRdb independently ran MiXCR on the PCR reads; one entry per CDR3 protein. This table holds 80,000 to 100,000 distinct CDR3 sequences, about 22% found once. Sequenced material: PBMCs, taken before TCRalphabeta/CD19-depleted stem cell transplant. The source of these receptors is a boy between 2 and 15 years old with acute lymphoblastic leukemia, due to receive a stem cell transplant. Both conserved end residues are part of each CDR3. D genes are given only for firm matches. A row's size may be missing; if present it is once, few, many or a size class.

clone_size: -
j_call: TRBJ2-7
v_call: TRBV20-1
d_call: -
cdr3_aa: CSVSGGGFEQYF
cdr3_nt: TGCAGTGTTAGCGGAGGGGGTTTCGAGCAGTACTTC

clone_size: -
j_call: TRBJ1-2
v_call: TRBV18
d_call: -
cdr3_aa: CASSPPPTGPYGYTF
cdr3_nt: TGTGCCAGCTCACCACCGCCGACAGGCCCCTATGGCTACACCTTC

clone_size: few
j_call: TRBJ2-1
v_call: TRBV27
d_call: -
cdr3_aa: CASSLGIAYNEQFF
cdr3_nt: TGTGCCAGCAGTTTAGGGATAGCTTACAATGAGCAGTTCTTC

clone_size: -
j_call: TRBJ2-3
v_call: TRBV20-1
d_call: -
cdr3_aa: CSASTTDLYTDTQYF
cdr3_nt: TGCAGTGCTAGTACGACAGATCTATACACAGATACGCAGTATTTT

clone_size: few
j_call: TRBJ2-2
v_call: TRBV12-3/TRBV12-4
d_call: -
cdr3_aa: CASSLGGGAAGELFF
cdr3_nt: TGTGCCAGCAGTTTGGGCGGAGGGGCCGCCGGGGAGCTGTTTTTT

clone_size: -
j_call: TRBJ2-1
v_call: TRBV13
d_call: TRBD2
cdr3_aa: CASSAPGLAGFYNEQFF
cdr3_nt: TGTGCCAGCAGCGCTCCGGGACTAGCGGGCTTTTACAATGAGCAGTTCTTC

clone_size: -
j_call: TRBJ2-5
v_call: TRBV3-1
d_call: TRBD2
cdr3_aa: CASSHGGLAGAQFEETQYF
cdr3_nt: TGTGCCAGCAGCCACGGAGGACTAGCGGGAGCCCAGTTCGAGGAGACCCAGTACTTC

clone_size: few
j_call: TRBJ2-1
v_call: TRBV25-1
d_call: -
cdr3_aa: CASSDPTVGSYNEQFF
cdr3_nt: TGTGCCAGCAGTGACCCGACTGTGGGGTCCTACAATGAGCAGTTCTTC

clone_size: few
j_call: TRBJ1-2
v_call: TRBV20-1
d_call: -
cdr3_aa: CSGSQGNYGYTF
cdr3_nt: TGCAGTGGTTCTCAGGGGAACTATGGCTACACCTTC

clone_size: -
j_call: TRBJ2-4
v_call: TRBV9
d_call: -
cdr3_aa: CASSPAGGDIQYF
cdr3_nt: TGTGCCAGCAGCCCGGCAGGGGGGGACATTCAGTACTTC

clone_size: few
j_call: TRBJ1-1
v_call: TRBV28
d_call: TRBD1
cdr3_aa: CASLGTGKSAFF
cdr3_nt: TGTGCCAGCCTCGGGACAGGGAAGAGTGCTTTCTTT

clone_size: few
j_call: TRBJ2-3
v_call: TRBV6-1
d_call: -
cdr3_aa: CASRKEDYTDTQYF
cdr3_nt: TGTGCCAGCCGCAAAGAAGACTACACAGATACGCAGTATTTT

clone_size: -
j_call: TRBJ1-5
v_call: TRBV20-1
d_call: TRBD1
cdr3_aa: CSATGTGQDQPQHF
cdr3_nt: TGCAGTGCTACCGGGACAGGGCAAGATCAGCCCCAGCATTTT

clone_size: -
j_call: TRBJ2-7
v_call: TRBV15
d_call: -
cdr3_aa: CATSREAGSYEQYF
cdr3_nt: TGTGCCACCAGCAGAGAGGCGGGGTCCTACGAGCAGTACTTC

clone_size: -
j_call: TRBJ1-6
v_call: TRBV30
d_call: -
cdr3_aa: CAWTLGPSYNSPLHF
cdr3_nt: TGTGCCTGGACCTTAGGACCGAGCTATAATTCACCCCTCCACTTT

clone_size: few
j_call: TRBJ2-7
v_call: TRBV20-1
d_call: TRBD2
cdr3_aa: CSAPGSGGPGEQYF
cdr3_nt: TGCAGTGCCCCGGGTTCGGGAGGGCCGGGAGAGCAGTACTTC

clone_size: -
j_call: TRBJ2-5
v_call: TRBV7-9
d_call: -
cdr3_aa: CATWGDKETQYF
cdr3_nt: TGTGCCACCTGGGGGGACAAAGAGACCCAGTACTTC

clone_size: many
j_call: TRBJ1-1
v_call: TRBV6-5
d_call: -
cdr3_aa: CASSYTDVNTEAFF
cdr3_nt: TGTGCCAGCAGTTACACCGACGTAAACACTGAAGCTTTCTTT

clone_size: -
j_call: TRBJ2-1
v_call: TRBV7-9
d_call: -
cdr3_aa: CASNPTSPSSYNEQFF
cdr3_nt: TGTGCCAGCAACCCGACTAGTCCTAGCTCCTACAATGAGCAGTTCTTC

clone_size: -
j_call: TRBJ2-3
v_call: TRBV21-1
d_call: -
cdr3_aa: CASSKLGCIRALDTQYF
cdr3_nt: TGTGCCAGCAGCAAATTGGGCTGTATCCGTGCACTAGATACGCAGTATTTT

clone_size: -
j_call: TRBJ1-1
v_call: TRBV2
d_call: -
cdr3_aa: CASSVLAGNTEAFF
cdr3_nt: TGTGCCAGCAGTGTTCTGGCGGGGAACACTGAAGCTTTCTTT

clone_size: few
j_call: TRBJ2-3
v_call: TRBV5-1
d_call: TRBD2
cdr3_aa: CASSGGTSGRQYF
cdr3_nt: TGCGCCAGCAGCGGGGGGACTAGCGGAAGGCAGTATTTT